Each of the 8 T cell receptor beta chains below was sequenced from the same sample in a study of blood T cell dynamics during melanoma immunotherapy. Assay: immunoSEQ multiplex PCR; the TCRdb copy retains only in-frame clones and omits some. The repertoire holds 9,000 to 10,000 clones, with around 85% as singletons. Noted time point: pre-treatment baseline. The material sequenced was blood, taken from a patient treated with checkpoint blockade. These receptors originate from a human donor with melanoma.

The chain recombines TRBV6-5 with TRBJ2-1; 8 bases align to TRBD2. The V segment lost 10 bases and the J segment 5 bases; nucleotides outside the gene matches: 4. CDR1 and CDR2 from the germline V gene are MNHEY and SVGAGI. The CDR3 totals 12 residues. In DNA, the CDR3 is TGTGCCACCAGAGCGGGGGACAATGAGCAGTTCTTC. This gives the protein CATRAGDNEQFF.

V usage is TRBV5-6 and J usage is TRBJ2-5; a possible D gene is TRBD1 (6 bases). The germline CDR1 and CDR2 sequences are SGHDT and YYEEEE. There are 14 residues in the CDR3. The V gene lost 1 base and the J gene lost 6 bases, with 13 bases spanning the gap. CDR3 sequence: CASSLTQGTQTQYF. The CDR3 coding sequence is TGTGCCAGCAGCTTGACACAGGGCACACAGACCCAGTACTTC.

The J gene is TRBJ2-1, the V gene TRBV5-1; TRBD1 matches 7 bases. Germline lookup yields CDR1 SGHRS and CDR2 YFSETQ. V was pared by 2 bases and J by 9 bases, with 11 bases of the junction left unmatched. The length of the CDR3 is 15 residues. CDR3 coding DNA: TGCGCCAGCAGCTTCGGAGCGCCCGGGGACAGTGAGCAGTTCTTC. It translates to CASSFGAPGDSEQFF.

This clone was seen just once. This rearrangement joins TRBV5-8 to TRBJ1-3, with D possibly matching TRBD1 (5 bases). The V and J ends lost 5 bases and 2 bases respectively, with 11 bases between them. Per germline, CDR1 SGHTS and CDR2 YDEGEE. This CDR3 spans 14 amino acids. CDR3 amino acids: CASRHQGTGNTIYF. Here the CDR3 DNA reads TGTGCCAGCAGACACCAGGGTACTGGAAACACCATATATTTT.

The rearrangement uses TRBV5-4 and TRBJ2-1; TRBD2 matches 8 bases. This CDR3 has 16 residues. J lost 8 bases, V lost 4 bases, and 14 bases had no gene match. CDR1 SGHNT and CDR2 YYREEE come from the germline V gene (reference sequence). CDR3 DNA sequence: TGTGCCAGCAGCCAATTAAGTCAGCGGGGGATATATGAGCAGTTCTTC. This gives the protein CASSQLSQRGIYEQFF.

The chain uses TRBV28 and TRBJ1-1; D gene uncertain. CDR3 length: 11 amino acids. Trimming stripped 4 bases from V and 7 bases from J, with 7 bases between. Germline V CDR1 and CDR2: MDHEN, SYDVKM. This CDR3 is CASSWDLEAFF. Here the CDR3 DNA reads TGTGCCAGCAGTTGGGATCTTGAAGCTTTCTTT.

The chain is built from TRBV6-1 and TRBJ1-5, with D hard to call. CDR1 is MNHNS, CDR2 SASEGT, per germline. V lost 7 bases and J lost 2, with 15 bases in between. CDR3 length equals 15 residues. The DNA for the CDR3 is TGTGCCAGCATCCGGGCCCTAATTGGCAATCAGCCCCAGCATTTT. Protein: CASIRALIGNQPQHF.

The V call is TRBV12-5, the J call TRBJ2-1, with 8 bases matching TRBD1. Germline lookup yields CDR1 LGHNT and CDR2 FRNRAP. V trimming: 2 bases; J trimming: 2 bases; junction bases outside the gene matches: 5. The length of the CDR3 is 16 residues. The CDR3, as DNA: TGTGCTAGTGGTTTGATTCCGGGACAGGCCTACAATGAGCAGTTCTTC. Translation gives CASGLIPGQAYNEQFF.